The subject of this entry is one T cell receptor (beta chain). Under the authors' procedure: Reference gene primer amplification gave nucleated cell count estimates. Data came from immunoSEQ multiplex PCR; TCRdb stores just in-frame clones and leaves some out. That table is the source of V, J and clone size, and D and trimming were worked out from the DNA. The sample contains 300,000 to 400,000 clones, roughly 87% of which appear only once. The sample is drawn from a study of blood T cell repertoires in COVID-19. Study context: From the United States, Italy and Spain came samples of acute and convalescent COVID-19.

The germline gives CDR1 LNHNV, CDR2 YYDKDF (reference sequence). The germline V and J ends were trimmed by 5 bases and 0 bases, with 11 bases remaining between them. This CDR3 is built from 15 residues. The sequence was obtained from a man aged 30-40 years with COVID-19, enrolled during active disease. The V and J genes are TRBV15 and TRBJ2-1; a possible D gene is TRBD2 (6 bases). The sample consisted of peripheral blood. CDR3: CATSGGDSSYNEQFF. CDR3 sequence (DNA): TGTGCCACCAGCGGCGGGGATAGCTCCTACAATGAGCAGTTCTTC.